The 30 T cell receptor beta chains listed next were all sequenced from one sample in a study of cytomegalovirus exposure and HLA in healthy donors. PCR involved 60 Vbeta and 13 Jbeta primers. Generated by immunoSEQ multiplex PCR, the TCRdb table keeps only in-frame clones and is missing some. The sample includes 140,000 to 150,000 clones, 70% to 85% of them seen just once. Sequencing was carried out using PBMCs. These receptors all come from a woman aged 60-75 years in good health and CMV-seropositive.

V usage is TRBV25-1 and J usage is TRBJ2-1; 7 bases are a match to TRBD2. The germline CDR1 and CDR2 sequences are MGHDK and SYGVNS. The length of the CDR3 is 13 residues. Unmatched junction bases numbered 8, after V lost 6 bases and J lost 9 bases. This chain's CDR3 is CASRRENLSEQFF. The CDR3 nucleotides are TGTGCCAGCAGGCGGGAGAACCTCAGTGAGCAGTTCTTC.

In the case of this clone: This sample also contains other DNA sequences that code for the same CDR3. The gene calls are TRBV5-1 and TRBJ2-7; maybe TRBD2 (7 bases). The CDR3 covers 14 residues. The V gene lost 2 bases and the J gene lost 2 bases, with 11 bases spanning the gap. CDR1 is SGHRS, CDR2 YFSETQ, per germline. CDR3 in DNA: TGCGCCAGCAGCTTAGGGGGAGGGACCTACGAGCAGTACTTC. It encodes CASSLGGGTYEQYF.

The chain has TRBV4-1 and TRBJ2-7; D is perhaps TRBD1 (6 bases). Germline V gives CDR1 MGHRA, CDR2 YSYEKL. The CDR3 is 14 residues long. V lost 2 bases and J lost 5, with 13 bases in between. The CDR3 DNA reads TGCGCCAGCAGCCAATCTGGGTCAGGGGACGAGCAGTACTTC. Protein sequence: CASSQSGSGDEQYF.

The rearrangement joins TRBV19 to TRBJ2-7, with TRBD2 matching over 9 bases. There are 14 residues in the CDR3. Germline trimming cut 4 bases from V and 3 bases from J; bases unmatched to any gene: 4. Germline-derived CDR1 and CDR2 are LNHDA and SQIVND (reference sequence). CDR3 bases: TGTGCCAGTAGTAGCCTAGCGGGACTCTACGAGCAGTACTTC. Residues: CASSSLAGLYEQYF.

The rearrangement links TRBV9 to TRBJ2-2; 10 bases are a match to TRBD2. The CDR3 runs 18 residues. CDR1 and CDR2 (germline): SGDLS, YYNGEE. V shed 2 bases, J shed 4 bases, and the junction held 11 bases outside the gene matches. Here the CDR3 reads CASSVKREGKIGTGELFF. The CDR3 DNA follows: TGTGCCAGCAGCGTTAAGCGGGAGGGCAAGATAGGCACCGGGGAGCTGTTTTTT.

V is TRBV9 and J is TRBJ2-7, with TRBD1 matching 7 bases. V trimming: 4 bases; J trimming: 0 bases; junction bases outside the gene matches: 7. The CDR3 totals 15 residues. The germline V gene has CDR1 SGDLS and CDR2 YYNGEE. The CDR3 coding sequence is TGTGCCAGCAGCCAAAAGGGGGCAAGCTCCTACGAGCAGTACTTC. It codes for CASSQKGASSYEQYF.

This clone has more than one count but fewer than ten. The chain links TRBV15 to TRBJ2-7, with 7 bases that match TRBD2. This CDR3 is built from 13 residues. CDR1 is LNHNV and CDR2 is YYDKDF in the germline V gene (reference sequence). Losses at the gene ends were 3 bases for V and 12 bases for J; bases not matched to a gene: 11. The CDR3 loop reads CATSRAREDHRYF. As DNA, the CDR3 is TGTGCCACCAGCAGGGCCCGGGAGGATCATCGGTACTTC.

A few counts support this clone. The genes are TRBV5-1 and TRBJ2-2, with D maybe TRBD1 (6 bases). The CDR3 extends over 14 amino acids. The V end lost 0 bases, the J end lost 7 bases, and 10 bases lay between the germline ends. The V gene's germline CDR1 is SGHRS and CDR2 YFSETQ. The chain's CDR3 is CASSLDRANGELFF. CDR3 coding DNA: TGCGCCAGCAGCTTGGACAGGGCTAACGGGGAGCTGTTTTTT.

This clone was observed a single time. CDR3 loop: CASSSRQNGGNQPQHF. The DNA for the CDR3 is TGTGCCAGCAGCTCAAGACAGAACGGAGGCAATCAGCCCCAGCATTTT. The chain has TRBV7-2 and TRBJ1-5; tentatively, D is TRBD1 (5 bases). Trimming shortened V by 4 bases and J by 2 bases, and 15 bases separated the two germline ends. CDR1 and CDR2 (germline): SGHTA, FQGNSA. The CDR3 spans 16 residues.

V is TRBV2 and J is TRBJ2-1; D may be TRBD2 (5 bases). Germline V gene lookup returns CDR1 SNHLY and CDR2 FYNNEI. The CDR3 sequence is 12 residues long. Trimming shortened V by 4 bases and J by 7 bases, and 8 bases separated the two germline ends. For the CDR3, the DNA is TGTGCCAGCAGTGTCGGAGGAAATGAGCAGTTCTTC. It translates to CASSVGGNEQFF.

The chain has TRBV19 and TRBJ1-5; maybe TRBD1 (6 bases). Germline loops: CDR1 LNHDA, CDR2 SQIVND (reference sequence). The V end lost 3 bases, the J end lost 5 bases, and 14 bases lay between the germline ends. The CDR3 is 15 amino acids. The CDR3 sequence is CASSIGGRGHQPQHF. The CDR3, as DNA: TGTGCCAGTAGTATCGGCGGCAGGGGCCATCAGCCCCAGCATTTT.

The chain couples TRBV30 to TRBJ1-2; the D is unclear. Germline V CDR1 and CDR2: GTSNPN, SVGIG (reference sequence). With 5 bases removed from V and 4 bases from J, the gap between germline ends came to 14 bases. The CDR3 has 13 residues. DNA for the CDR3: TGTGCCTGGTGGGCGTTAACCCCCTATGGCTACACCTTC. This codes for CAWWALTPYGYTF.

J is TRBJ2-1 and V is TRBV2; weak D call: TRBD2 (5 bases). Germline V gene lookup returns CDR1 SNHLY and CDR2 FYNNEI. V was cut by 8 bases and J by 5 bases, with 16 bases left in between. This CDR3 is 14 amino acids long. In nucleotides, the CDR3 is TGTGCCAGCGAATCAGGAGACTATAACAATGAGCAGTTCTTC. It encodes CASESGDYNNEQFF.

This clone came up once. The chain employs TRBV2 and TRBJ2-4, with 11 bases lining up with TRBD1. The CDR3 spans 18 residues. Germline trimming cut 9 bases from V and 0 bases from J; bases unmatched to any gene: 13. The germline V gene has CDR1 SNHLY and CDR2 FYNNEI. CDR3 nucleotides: TGTGCCAGTCGGGGGGGACAGGGGGACCGACTAGCCAAAAACATTCAGTACTTC. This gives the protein CASRGGQGDRLAKNIQYF.

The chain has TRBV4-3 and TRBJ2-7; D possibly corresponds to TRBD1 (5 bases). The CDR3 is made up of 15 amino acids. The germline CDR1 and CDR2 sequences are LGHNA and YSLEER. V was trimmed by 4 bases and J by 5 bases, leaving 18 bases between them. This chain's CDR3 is CASSRQHRAGNEQYF. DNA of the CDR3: TGCGCCAGCAGCCGGCAGCACCGGGCAGGGAACGAGCAGTACTTC.

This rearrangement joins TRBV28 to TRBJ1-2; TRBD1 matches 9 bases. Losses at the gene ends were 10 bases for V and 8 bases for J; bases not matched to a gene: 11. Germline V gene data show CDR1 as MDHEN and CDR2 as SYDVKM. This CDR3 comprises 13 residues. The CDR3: CAIPGQGTEGYTF. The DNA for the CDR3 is TGTGCCATCCCGGGACAGGGAACGGAGGGCTACACCTTC.

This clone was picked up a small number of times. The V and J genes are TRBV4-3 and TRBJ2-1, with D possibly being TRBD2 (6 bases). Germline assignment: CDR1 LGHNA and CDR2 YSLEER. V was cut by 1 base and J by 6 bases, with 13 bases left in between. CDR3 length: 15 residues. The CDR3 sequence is CASSQGPTRGNEQFF. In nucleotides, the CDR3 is TGCGCCAGCAGCCAAGGACCCACGCGGGGCAATGAGCAGTTCTTC.

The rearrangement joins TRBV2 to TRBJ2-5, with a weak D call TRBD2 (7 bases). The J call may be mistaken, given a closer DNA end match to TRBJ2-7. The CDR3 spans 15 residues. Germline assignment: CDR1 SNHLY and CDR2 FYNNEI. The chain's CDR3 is CASSFGRGLSYEQYF. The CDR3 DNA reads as TGTGCCAGCAGTTTTGGGCGGGGGCTTTCCTACGAGCAGTACTTC.

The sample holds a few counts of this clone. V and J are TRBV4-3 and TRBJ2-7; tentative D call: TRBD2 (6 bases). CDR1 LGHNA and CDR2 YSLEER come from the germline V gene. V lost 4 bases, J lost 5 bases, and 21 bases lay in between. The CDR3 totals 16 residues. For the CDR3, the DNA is TGCGCCAGCAGCCTCCTCCTCGAGGGAGGAGGACACGAGCAGTACTTC. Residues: CASSLLLEGGGHEQYF.

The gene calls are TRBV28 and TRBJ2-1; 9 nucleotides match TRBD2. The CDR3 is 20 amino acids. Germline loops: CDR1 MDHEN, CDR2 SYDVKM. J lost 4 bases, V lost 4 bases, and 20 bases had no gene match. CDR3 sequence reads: CASSWGSGSPALGPYNEQFF. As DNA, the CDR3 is TGTGCCAGCAGTTGGGGTAGCGGGAGTCCCGCCCTGGGTCCGTACAATGAGCAGTTCTTC.

CDR3 bases: TGTGCCAGCAGGGAAGATGGACAGGGAGGGGAGACCCAGTACTTC. It encodes CASREDGQGGETQYF. The V gene is TRBV6-6, the J gene TRBJ2-5; weak D call: TRBD1 (8 bases). Germline-derived CDR1 and CDR2 are MNHNY and SVGAGI (reference sequence). V lost 6 bases and J lost 5, with 19 bases in between. The CDR3 is made up of 15 amino acids.

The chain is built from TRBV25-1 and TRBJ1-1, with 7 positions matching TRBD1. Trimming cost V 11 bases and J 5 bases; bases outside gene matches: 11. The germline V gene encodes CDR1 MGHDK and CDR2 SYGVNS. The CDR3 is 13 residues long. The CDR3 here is CASGTDMRTEAFF. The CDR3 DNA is TGTGCCTCGGGGACAGACATGAGGACTGAAGCTTTCTTT.

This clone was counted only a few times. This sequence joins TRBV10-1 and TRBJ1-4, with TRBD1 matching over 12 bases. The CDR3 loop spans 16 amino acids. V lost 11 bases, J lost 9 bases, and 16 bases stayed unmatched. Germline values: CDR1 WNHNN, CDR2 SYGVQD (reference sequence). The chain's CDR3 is CAPRWGQGASPKKLFF. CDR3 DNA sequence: TGCGCCCCGAGGTGGGGACAGGGGGCCAGCCCCAAAAAACTGTTTTTT.

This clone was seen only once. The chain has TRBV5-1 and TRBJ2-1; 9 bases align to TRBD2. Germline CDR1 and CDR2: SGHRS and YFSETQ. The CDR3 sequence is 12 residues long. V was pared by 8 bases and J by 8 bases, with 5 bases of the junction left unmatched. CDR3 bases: TGCGCCAGTAGCGGGAGCTGGGATGAGCAGTTCTTC. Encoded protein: CASSGSWDEQFF.

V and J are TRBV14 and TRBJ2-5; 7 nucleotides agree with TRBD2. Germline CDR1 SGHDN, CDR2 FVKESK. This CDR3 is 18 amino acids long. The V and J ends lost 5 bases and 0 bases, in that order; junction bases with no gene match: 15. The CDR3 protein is CASSSWSSGLGYQETQYF. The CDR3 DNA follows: TGTGCCAGCAGCTCGTGGTCTAGCGGTTTGGGGTACCAAGAGACCCAGTACTTC.

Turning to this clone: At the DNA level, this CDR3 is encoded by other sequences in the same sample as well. The CDR3 reads CASRGQGVGETQYF. The CDR3 DNA reads as TGTGCCAGCAGGGGACAGGGGGTGGGAGAAACCCAGTACTTC. V gene TRBV2 combines with J gene TRBJ2-5; 11 bases line up with TRBD1. With V trimmed by 6 bases and J by 8 bases, 8 bases remained unmatched. CDR3 length: 14 residues. Germline V CDR1 and CDR2: SNHLY, FYNNEI.

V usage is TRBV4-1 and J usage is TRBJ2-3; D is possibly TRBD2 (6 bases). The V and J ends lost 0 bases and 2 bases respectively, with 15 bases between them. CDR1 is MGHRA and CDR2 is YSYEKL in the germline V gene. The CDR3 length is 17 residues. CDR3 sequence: CASSQDPGRPLTDTQYF. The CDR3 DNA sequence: TGCGCCAGCAGCCAAGACCCTGGGAGGCCGCTCACAGATACGCAGTATTTT.

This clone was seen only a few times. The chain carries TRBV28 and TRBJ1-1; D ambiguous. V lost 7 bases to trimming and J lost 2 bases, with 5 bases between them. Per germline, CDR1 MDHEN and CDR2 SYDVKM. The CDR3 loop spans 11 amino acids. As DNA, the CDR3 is TGTGCCAGCACCACTAACACTGAAGCTTTCTTT. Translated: CASTTNTEAFF.

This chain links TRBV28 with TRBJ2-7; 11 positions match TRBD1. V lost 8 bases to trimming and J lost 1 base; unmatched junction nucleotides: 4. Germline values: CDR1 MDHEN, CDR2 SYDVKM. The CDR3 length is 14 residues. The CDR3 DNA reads TGTGCCAGCGTCCGGGACAGGGGGTCCTACGAGCAGTACTTC. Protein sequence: CASVRDRGSYEQYF.

The CDR3 nucleotides are TGTGCCATCAGTGAGTCTGCGGCAGCCGAGGGCTACACCTTC. Translating gives CAISESAAAEGYTF. The J gene is TRBJ1-2, the V gene TRBV10-3; the D is unclear. This CDR3 is built from 14 residues. CDR1 and CDR2 (germline): ENHRY, SYGVKD. V was cut by 0 bases and J by 8 bases, with 13 bases left in between.